Below are 31 T cell receptor beta chains sequenced from a single sample in a study of PD-1 blockade in classical Hodgkin lymphoma. Every patient relapsed after autologous stem cell transplantation, and brentuximab vedotin exposure varied. Profiled with immunoSEQ multiplex PCR; TCRdb holds only in-frame clones, not every one. The data show some 10,000 clones, roughly 79% seen once. The sequencing used peripheral blood mononuclear cells (PBMCs), collected before the second cycle of nivolumab. The receptors originated from a human donor with classical Hodgkin lymphoma.

This sequence joins TRBV5-8 and TRBJ1-2; D remains unclear. The germline gives CDR1 SGHTS, CDR2 YDEGEE. The CDR3 runs to 12 residues. Trimming shortened V by 4 bases and J by 5 bases, and 9 bases separated the two germline ends. CDR3 DNA: TGTGCCAGCAGCCTAGGGATTTATGGCTACACCTTC. Encoded protein: CASSLGIYGYTF.

A few counts support this clone. The chain has TRBV28 and TRBJ1-6; D remains unclear. The V end lost 8 bases, the J end lost 3 bases, and 14 bases lay between the germline ends. In germline, CDR1 is MDHEN, CDR2 SYDVKM. The CDR3 loop spans 15 amino acids. CDR3 residues: CASLTLDLYNSPLHF. For the CDR3, the DNA is TGTGCCAGCTTGACGCTGGATCTCTATAATTCACCCCTCCACTTT. Full variable domain (rest looked up from reference TRBV28 and TRBJ1-6): DVKVTQSSRYLVKRTGEKVFLECVQDMDHENMFWYRQDPGLGLRLIYFSYDVKMKEKGDIPEGYSVSREKKERFSLILESASTNQTSMYLCASLTLDLYNSPLHFGNGTRLTVT.

The gene calls are TRBV27 and TRBJ2-3, with D perhaps TRBD2 (5 bases). Trimming left V 5 bases short and J 0 bases short, with 9 bases between. The germline gives CDR1 MNHEY, CDR2 SMNVEV (reference sequence). This CDR3 is 14 amino acids long. The CDR3 sequence: CASSRGLSTDTQYF. The CDR3, as DNA: TGTGCCAGCAGTCGGGGTTTAAGCACAGATACGCAGTATTTT.

The chain has TRBV19 and TRBJ1-2; the match to TRBD1 covers 11 bases. Germline CDR1 and CDR2: LNHDA and SQIVND (reference sequence). This CDR3 has 14 residues. The CDR3 DNA reads TGTGCAAGCCGGGACAGGGGGACTAACTATGGCTACACCTTC. Protein product: CASRDRGTNYGYTF. Supplemented by reference TRBV19 and TRBJ1-2, the full variable domain reads DGGITQSPKYLFRKEGQNVTLSCEQNLNHDAMYWYRQDPGQGLRLIYYSQIVNDFQKGDIAEGYSVSREKKESFPLTVTSAQKNPTAFYLCASRDRGTNYGYTFGSGTRLTVV.

The chain carries TRBV4-1 and TRBJ2-2, with a weak D call TRBD2 (5 bases). There are 16 residues in the CDR3. The V gene's germline CDR1 is MGHRA and CDR2 YSYEKL. Trimming took off 5 bases at V and 0 bases at J, with 13 bases between the two ends. The CDR3 bases are TGCGCCAGCAGCTATCCCCCGGAGGCGAACACCGGGGAGCTGTTTTTT. The encoded protein is CASSYPPEANTGELFF.

The V and J genes are TRBV6-6 and TRBJ2-5, with no clear D. V lost 4 bases, J lost 4 bases, and 7 bases lay in between. Germline V CDR1 and CDR2: MNHNY, SVGAGI (reference sequence). The CDR3 runs to 12 residues. CDR3 coding DNA: TGTGCCAGCAGTTTGGCGGCAGAGACCCAGTACTTC. It translates to CASSLAAETQYF.

The chain's CDR3 is CATSLAQGDEQYF. CDR3 bases: TGTGCCACCAGCCTAGCCCAGGGGGACGAGCAGTACTTC. The V call is TRBV15, the J call TRBJ2-7, with 7 nucleotides matching TRBD1. After removal of 5 bases from V and 5 bases from J, the junction contained 6 bases not matched to a gene. The CDR3 extends over 13 amino acids. Per germline, CDR1 LNHNV and CDR2 YYDKDF (reference sequence).

The chain recombines TRBV4-1 with TRBJ2-7, with TRBD1 identical over 9 bases. The CDR3 has 15 amino acids. Germline V gives CDR1 MGHRA, CDR2 YSYEKL. The V segment lost 0 bases and the J segment 2 bases; nucleotides outside the gene matches: 2. The CDR3 protein is CASSQEDRGTYEQYF. The DNA for the CDR3 is TGCGCCAGCAGCCAAGAGGACAGGGGCACCTACGAGCAGTACTTC.

The chain recombines TRBV7-9 with TRBJ2-5, with 13 bases lining up with TRBD2. CDR1 and CDR2 (germline): SEHNR, FQNEAQ (reference sequence). The CDR3 extends over 19 amino acids. With V trimmed by 5 bases and J by 5 bases, 17 bases remained unmatched. CDR3 DNA sequence: TGTGCCAGCAGCCCTCGGGATTTTAAGGGGACTAGCGGGGCTGAGACCCAGTACTTC. Translated, it gives CASSPRDFKGTSGAETQYF.

By share, this clone counts as medium-sized. The CDR3 is CASSLGFLENEQYF. The CDR3 coding sequence is TGTGCCAGCAGCTTAGGATTCCTAGAGAACGAGCAGTACTTC. V is TRBV7-2 and J is TRBJ2-7, with D unresolved. The germline CDR1 and CDR2 sequences are SGHTA and FQGNSA. V was pared by 1 base and J by 5 bases, with 12 bases between. The CDR3 length is 14 residues.

The chain employs TRBV5-1 and TRBJ2-7, with TRBD1 identical over 7 bases. The V gene's germline CDR1 is SGHRS and CDR2 YFSETQ. Losses at the gene ends were 5 bases for V and 3 bases for J; bases not matched to a gene: 5. The CDR3 is made up of 13 amino acids. CDR3 DNA: TGCGCCAGCAGACAAACAGGGGACTACGAGCAGTACTTC. Translating it yields CASRQTGDYEQYF.

The chain joins TRBV21-1 to TRBJ2-7. TRBV21-1 is a recognized pseudogene. This CDR3 comprises 16 residues. CDR3 loop: CASSGDTPFSNNEQYF. For the CDR3, the DNA is TGTGCCAGCAGTGGAGACACGCCCTTTAGTAATAACGAGCAGTACTTC.

As concerns this clone: The junction shows a germline mismatch at one end, possibly a read error. Other DNA variants within this sample encode the same CDR3. The V and J genes are TRBV2 and TRBJ2-7, with D uncertain. This CDR3 region has 12 residues. CDR1 and CDR2 from the germline V gene are SNHLY and FYNNEI. CDR3 DNA sequence: TGTGCCAGCAGAGAAGGAATTTACGAGCAGTACTTC. It translates to CASREGIYEQYF. The full variable domain, in which reference TRBV2 and TRBJ2-7 provide the parts outside the CDR3, is EPEVTQTPSHQVTQMGQEVILRCVPISNHLYFYWYRQILGQKVEFLVSFYNNEISEKSEIFDDQFSVERPDGSNFTLKIRSTKLEDSAMYFCASREGIYEQYFGPGTRLTVT.

V usage is TRBV4-3 and J usage is TRBJ1-6; D is unclear. V was cut by 0 bases and J by 10 bases, with 7 bases left in between. Germline CDR1 is LGHNA and CDR2 is YSLEER. The CDR3 covers 13 residues. CDR3 DNA: TGCGCCAGCAGCCAAGAGCAACGATCACCCCTCCACTTT. Translation gives CASSQEQRSPLHF.

The table lists this clone with a few counts. This sequence joins TRBV19 and TRBJ2-1, with 7 nucleotides matching TRBD1. This CDR3 spans 13 amino acids. The junction had 7 bases not matched to a gene; V was cut back by 7 bases and J by 7 bases. Germline CDR1 reads LNHDA; CDR2 reads SQIVND (reference sequence). This CDR3 reads CASTSTGWNEQFF. The CDR3 DNA reads TGTGCCAGTACCTCGACAGGGTGGAATGAGCAGTTCTTC.

V gene TRBV5-1 combines with J gene TRBJ2-2; 8 bases match TRBD1. The CDR3 sequence is 14 residues long. Germline V lookup: CDR1 SGHRS, CDR2 YFSETQ. Trimming at V came to 4 bases and at J to 4 bases, leaving 3 bases not matched to a gene. DNA for the CDR3: TGCGCCAGCAGCCTACAGGGGGGCACCGGGGAGCTGTTTTTT. As protein: CASSLQGGTGELFF.

This chain connects TRBV6-6 to TRBJ2-7, with TRBD1 matching 7 bases. The CDR3 loop spans 13 amino acids. The germline V gene has CDR1 MNHNY and CDR2 SVGAGI (reference sequence). V lost 7 bases, J lost 4 bases, and 7 bases stayed unmatched. CDR3 region: CASMKGATYEQYF. The CDR3 bases are TGTGCCAGCATGAAGGGGGCAACTTACGAGCAGTACTTC.

In its sample, this clone ranks as hyperexpanded. The chain is built from TRBV27 and TRBJ1-2; TRBD1 might be the D (6 bases). This CDR3 is 15 amino acids long. Trimming took off 1 base at V and 3 bases at J, with 12 bases between the two ends. Germline loops: CDR1 MNHEY, CDR2 SMNVEV (reference sequence). CDR3 region: CASSLWGAGDYGYTF. The DNA for the CDR3 is TGTGCCAGCAGTTTATGGGGGGCCGGGGACTATGGCTACACCTTC.

V is TRBV7-2 and J is TRBJ2-5; D gene uncertain. The CDR3 loop spans 14 amino acids. Trimming shortened V by 5 bases and J by 5 bases, and 15 bases separated the two germline ends. Germline values: CDR1 SGHTA, CDR2 FQGNSA. This CDR3 reads CASSRPVRVETQYF. The CDR3 coding sequence is TGTGCCAGCAGCCGACCTGTTCGTGTGGAGACCCAGTACTTC.

The rearrangement uses TRBV7-8 and TRBJ1-5; 11 nucleotides match TRBD1. V shed 4 bases, J shed 1 base, and the junction held 6 bases outside the gene matches. Germline V gene sequence: CDR1 SGHVS, CDR2 FQNEAQ. This CDR3 is 17 amino acids long. CDR3 nucleotide sequence: TGTGCCAGCAGCTCAGGACAGGGGGCTTTAAGCAATCAGCCCCAGCATTTT. The encoded protein is CASSSGQGALSNQPQHF.

The chain's CDR3 is CASSLMGGLQETQYF. CDR3 coding DNA: TGTGCCAGCTCCCTAATGGGAGGGCTCCAAGAGACCCAGTACTTC. The chain recombines TRBV18 with TRBJ2-5, with TRBD2 identical over 7 bases. CDR3 length equals 15 residues. The junction had 8 bases not matched to a gene; V was cut back by 6 bases and J by 1 base. Germline V gene data show CDR1 as KGHSH and CDR2 as LQKENI. Drawing the rest from reference TRBV18 and TRBJ2-5, the complete variable domain is NAGVMQNPRHLVRRRGQEARLRCSPMKGHSHVYWYRQLPEEGLKFMVYLQKENIIDESGMPKERFSAEFPKEGPSILRIQQVVRGDSAAYFCASSLMGGLQETQYFGPGTRLLVL.

The J gene is TRBJ1-6, the V gene TRBV7-9, with TRBD1 as a possible D gene (6 bases). V lost 5 bases and J 7 bases, leaving 21 bases between the germline ends. The CDR3 is made up of 17 amino acids. Germline V CDR1 and CDR2: SEHNR, FQNEAQ (reference sequence). The CDR3 nucleotides read TGTGCCAGCAGCGCCTCCAAAGGGGGTTTCTGGAATTCACCCCTCCACTTT. This gives the protein CASSASKGGFWNSPLHF.

This clone was observed once. V gene TRBV6-1 combines with J gene TRBJ1-3; D is possibly TRBD1 (6 bases). Germline values: CDR1 MNHNS, CDR2 SASEGT. The CDR3 loop spans 15 amino acids. The V end was cut by 1 base, the J end by 4 bases, with 11 bases between. Here the CDR3 DNA reads TGTGCCAGCAGTGAAGGGCAGGGGTACGGAAACACCATATATTTT. This translates into CASSEGQGYGNTIYF.

V usage is TRBV6-5 and J usage is TRBJ1-1; weak D call: TRBD1 (5 bases). The CDR3 runs 14 residues. V was pared by 3 bases and J by 3 bases, with 11 bases between. Per the germline V gene, CDR1 is MNHEY and CDR2 is SVGAGI. CDR3 DNA: TGTGCCAGCAGTTATAGGGGCAGGGACACTGAAGCTTTCTTT. Residues: CASSYRGRDTEAFF.

The rearrangement joins TRBV5-1 to TRBJ2-4, with D perhaps TRBD2 (5 bases). The CDR3 has 17 amino acids. Germline V gene sequence: CDR1 SGHRS, CDR2 YFSETQ. V lost 2 bases to trimming and J lost 0 bases, with 15 bases between them. CDR3 sequence (DNA): TGCGCCAGCAGCTTTAGGGAAGGGAGTGGAGCCAAAAACATTCAGTACTTC. Translated, it gives CASSFREGSGAKNIQYF.

This chain joins TRBV30 and TRBJ2-3, with 14 bases that match TRBD2. The V gene's germline CDR1 is GTSNPN and CDR2 SVGIG (reference sequence). The CDR3 is made up of 17 amino acids. Trimming cost V 0 bases and J 8 bases; bases outside gene matches: 10. CDR3: CAWSVPGLAGARGTQYF. Here the CDR3 DNA reads TGTGCCTGGAGTGTTCCGGGACTAGCGGGGGCACGTGGTACGCAGTATTTT. The full variable domain, completed using reference TRBV30 and TRBJ2-3, is SQTIHQWPATLVQPVGSPLSLECTVEGTSNPNLYWYRQAAGRGLQLLFYSVGIGQISSEVPQNLSASRPQDRQFILSSKKLLLSDSGFYLCAWSVPGLAGARGTQYFGPGTRLTVL.

The chain joins TRBV7-3 to TRBJ2-2, with D perhaps matching TRBD1 or TRBD2 (5 bases each). The CDR3 loop spans 16 amino acids. Germline V CDR1 and CDR2: SGHTA, FQGTGA. V was clipped by 2 bases and J by 2 bases, with 12 bases between them. The CDR3 nucleotides read TGTGCCAGCAGCTTATTGGGACCCTTTAACACCGGGGAGCTGTTTTTT. Protein: CASSLLGPFNTGELFF.

This clone occurred once. The rearrangement uses TRBV18 and TRBJ2-1, with 7 bases matching TRBD1. The germline gives CDR1 KGHSH, CDR2 LQKENI. V gave up 1 base and J gave up 2 bases; unmatched junction bases: 5. The CDR3 has 16 amino acids. DNA of the CDR3: TGTGCCAGCTCACCACTTGGCAGGGGGACCTACAATGAGCAGTTCTTC. Translated: CASSPLGRGTYNEQFF.

The chain carries TRBV27 and TRBJ2-1, with D hard to call. Per germline, CDR1 MNHEY and CDR2 SMNVEV (reference sequence). The germline V and J ends were trimmed by 7 bases and 0 bases, with 13 bases remaining between them. This CDR3 comprises 15 residues. The CDR3 reads CASISPDSSYNEQFF. Written as DNA, the CDR3 is TGTGCCAGCATAAGCCCGGATTCCTCCTACAATGAGCAGTTCTTC.

This sequence joins TRBV6-1 and TRBJ2-5; 8 bases are a match to TRBD2. Germline V lookup: CDR1 MNHNS, CDR2 SASEGT. The CDR3 contains 15 residues. V shed 7 bases and J 2 bases; nucleotides not matched to a gene: 9. This CDR3 is CASTGLAARQETQYF. CDR3 in DNA: TGTGCCAGCACAGGACTAGCAGCAAGACAAGAGACCCAGTACTTC.

J is TRBJ2-2 and V is TRBV7-3, with D unclear. This CDR3 has 14 amino acids. Germline loops: CDR1 SGHTA, CDR2 FQGTGA. Trimming pared 5 bases from V and 1 base from J, leaving 8 bases between. In nucleotides, the CDR3 is TGTGCCAGCAGCGCCACTCGGAACACCGGGGAGCTGTTTTTT. Translation: CASSATRNTGELFF.